The 11 T cell receptor beta chains reported below all come from one sample, sequenced in a study of shared clonotypes between healthy human individuals. Profiling relied on immunoSEQ multiplex PCR, and the TCRdb table lists in-frame clones only, not all of them. The sample holds a few million clones, approximately 93% seen once. Sequencing used naive CD4+ T cells from PBMCs. Documented subset: CD45RA+ positively selected. All receptors derive from a man between 18 and 29 years old in good health. Some clones in this sample may be carry-over from other donors' samples.

V usage is TRBV5-4 and J usage is TRBJ2-3; 7 nucleotides line up with TRBD1. The CDR3 covers 14 residues. Trimming took 4 bases from V and 2 from J; bases not matched to a gene: 4. The V gene's germline CDR1 is SGHNT and CDR2 YYREEE (reference sequence). CDR3 amino acids: CASSRDRVTDTQYF. CDR3 nucleotide sequence: TGTGCCAGCAGCCGGGACAGAGTCACAGATACGCAGTATTTT.

The CDR3 spells CASSGGYRQETQYF. CDR3 DNA: TGCGCCAGCAGCGGAGGTTACCGCCAAGAGACCCAGTACTTC. The chain couples TRBV5-1 to TRBJ2-5, with D maybe TRBD2 (5 bases). This CDR3 is 14 amino acids long. V was shortened by 4 bases and J by 1 base, with 11 bases between the two germline ends. Per the germline V gene, CDR1 is SGHRS and CDR2 is YFSETQ.

The chain employs TRBV28 and TRBJ1-1; D remains ambiguous. The CDR3 is 11 residues long. CDR1 and CDR2 (germline): MDHEN, SYDVKM. V was clipped by 6 bases and J by 11 bases, with 13 bases between them. The CDR3 DNA reads as TGTGCCAGCAGCCTCGGCCGAGGGGCTTTCTTT. Encoded protein: CASSLGRGAFF.

The V call is TRBV18, the J call TRBJ1-5; D perhaps matches TRBD1 (5 bases). Per the germline V gene, CDR1 is KGHSH and CDR2 is LQKENI. Between the trimmed V and J ends, which lost 3 bases and 5 bases, there was a span of 8 bases. This CDR3 region has 13 residues. Here the CDR3 DNA reads TGTGCCAGCTCACCGGTAGGGGATCAGCCCCAGCATTTT. Translation gives CASSPVGDQPQHF.

A note on this clone: Other DNA sequences in this sample translate to the same CDR3. The chain is built from TRBV7-9 and TRBJ2-6; 8 positions agree with TRBD1. Per germline, CDR1 SEHNR and CDR2 FQNEAQ (reference sequence). The CDR3 is 15 residues long. V was pared by 5 bases and J by 2 bases, with 2 bases of the junction left unmatched. The CDR3 coding sequence is TGTGCCAGCAGCGTGACAGGGGCTGGGGCCAACGTCCTGACTTTC. It yields the protein CASSVTGAGANVLTF.

V gene TRBV11-1 combines with J gene TRBJ2-7, with D possibly TRBD2 on 7 matching bases. Deletions cut 2 bases from V and 7 bases from J, with 27 bases between. There are 18 residues in the CDR3. Germline assignment: CDR1 SGHAT and CDR2 FQDESV (reference sequence). The CDR3 DNA reads as TGTGCCAGCAGCTTAAACGGGGCAGGGGCCCGTCCGGGGGGTGAGCAGTACTTC. This translates into CASSLNGAGARPGGEQYF.

The chain joins TRBV28 to TRBJ1-5, with no clear D. From germline, CDR1 is MDHEN and CDR2 SYDVKM. The CDR3 spans 15 residues. V lost 6 bases and J lost 2, with 14 bases in between. The CDR3 is CASSPSAGGNQPQHF. The CDR3 coding sequence is TGTGCCAGCAGCCCGTCGGCAGGAGGCAATCAGCCCCAGCATTTT.

The J gene is TRBJ2-1, the V gene TRBV2; D is undetermined. The germline gives CDR1 SNHLY, CDR2 FYNNEI. The CDR3 is made up of 15 amino acids. Trimming removed 8 bases from V and 0 bases from J, with 14 bases in between. CDR3 DNA: TGTGCCAGCTTAGGCCTAACCGGCTCCTACAATGAGCAGTTCTTC. Its protein is CASLGLTGSYNEQFF.

This sequence joins TRBV10-3 and TRBJ1-4; possibly TRBD1 for D (5 bases). The CDR3 contains 13 residues. Germline CDR1 ENHRY, CDR2 SYGVKD. Trimming removed 10 bases from V and 5 bases from J, with 14 bases in between. In DNA form, the CDR3 reads TGTGCCACCCATAGACAGTTGAATGAAAAACTGTTTTTT. This translates into CATHRQLNEKLFF.

J is TRBJ2-7 and V is TRBV6-5; TRBD1 agrees at 7 bases. V lost 6 bases to trimming and J lost 6 bases; unmatched junction nucleotides: 11. This CDR3 spans 14 amino acids. The germline gives CDR1 MNHEY, CDR2 SVGAGI. CDR3 loop: CASSRTRQGREQYF. CDR3 coding DNA: TGTGCCAGCAGCCGCACTCGACAGGGACGCGAGCAGTACTTC.

The chain is built from TRBV7-9 and TRBJ1-1, with no clear D. Germline assignment: CDR1 SEHNR and CDR2 FQNEAQ (reference sequence). Trimming left V 1 base short and J 3 bases short, with 12 bases between. The CDR3 totals 15 residues. CDR3 DNA sequence: TGTGCCAGCAGCTTAGGAGCAGGCTTGGACACTGAAGCTTTCTTT. This translates into CASSLGAGLDTEAFF.